This record covers a single T cell receptor (beta chain). Antigen: not known. In the PCR, 60 Vbeta and 13 Jbeta primers were used. TCRdb's copy holds only in-frame clones and misses some; the assay was immunoSEQ multiplex PCR. The data hold approximately 150,000 clones, with more than 75% observed a single time. The data derive from a study of cytomegalovirus exposure and HLA in healthy donors. At the level of the study: As released early, the data held about 85 million unique TCRs from HLA-typed donors. Study observations and caveats: Later analysis demonstrated an association between a missense DCLRE1C variant and TCR beta V- and J-gene trimming. A prior analysis recorded that most TCR beta V segments were productive about 90% or about 30% of the time.

V dropped 6 bases and J dropped 0; count of bases not matched to a gene: 10. This CDR3 contains 18 residues. From germline, CDR1 is SNHLY and CDR2 FYNNEI. The genes are TRBV2 and TRBJ2-6, with 8 bases identical to TRBD1. The sequence came from a man younger than 35 in good health and CMV-seropositive. Sequenced material: PBMCs. CDR3 in amino acids: CASRPIRTGHSGANVLTF. The CDR3 DNA follows: TGTGCCAGCAGACCAATTCGGACAGGGCACTCTGGGGCCAACGTCCTGACTTTC. Filled out from reference TRBV2 and TRBJ2-6, the complete variable domain reads EPEVTQTPSHQVTQMGQEVILRCVPISNHLYFYWYRQILGQKVEFLVSFYNNEISEKSEIFDDQFSVERPDGSNFTLKIRSTKLEDSAMYFCASRPIRTGHSGANVLTFGAGSRLTVL.